Following are 13 T cell receptor beta chains from one sample sequenced in a study of T cell responses to AZD1222 COVID-19 vaccine. TCRdb's copy holds only in-frame clones and misses some; the assay was immunoSEQ multiplex PCR. Of about 130,000 clones in the sample, more than 85% were seen once. The sample in question was peripheral blood, obtained on day 0 of AZD1222 vaccination. The receptors were gathered from an adult in good health.

The chain carries TRBV5-5 and TRBJ2-6, with D perhaps matching TRBD2 (6 bases). V was clipped by 0 bases and J by 2 bases, with 21 bases between them. Germline lookup yields CDR1 SGHKS and CDR2 YYEKEE (reference sequence). The CDR3 runs 20 residues. The CDR3 DNA follows: TGTGCCAGCAGCTTGGGGGGTAATTGGGACTCTAGAGCTGGGGCCAACGTCCTGACTTTC. Amino acids: CASSLGGNWDSRAGANVLTF.

This chain uses TRBV5-6 with TRBJ2-3; 8 bases are a match to TRBD2. Germline V lookup: CDR1 SGHDT, CDR2 YYEEEE. V dropped 4 bases and J dropped 6; count of bases not matched to a gene: 7. This CDR3 has 14 residues. The CDR3: CASSVGLGGDTQYF. Written as DNA, the CDR3 is TGTGCCAGCAGCGTGGGACTAGGCGGCGATACGCAGTATTTT.

The V and J genes are TRBV6-5 and TRBJ1-2; 7 bases are a match to TRBD1. Germline V CDR1 and CDR2: MNHEY, SVGAGI. The trim removed 6 bases at V and 3 bases at J, leaving 4 bases unmatched. This CDR3 contains 13 residues. The CDR3 spells CASSRDSYYGYTF. The CDR3 region has the DNA TGTGCCAGCAGCCGGGACAGCTACTATGGCTACACCTTC.

As DNA, the CDR3 is TGTGCCAGCGGAAAGGAGCGGTACACTGAAGCTTTCTTT. Encoded protein: CASGKERYTEAFF. The chain recombines TRBV6-5 with TRBJ1-1; D is undetermined. Looked up from germline, CDR1 is MNHEY and CDR2 is SVGAGI. CDR3 length: 13 amino acids. V lost 8 bases to trimming and J lost 3 bases, with 13 bases between them.

The J gene is TRBJ1-1, the V gene TRBV30, with D hard to call. The CDR3 loop spans 13 amino acids. CDR1 and CDR2 (germline): GTSNPN, SVGIG (reference sequence). V was cut by 1 base and J by 8 bases, with 14 bases left in between. The CDR3 reads CAWSEVIPPEAFF. DNA for the CDR3: TGTGCCTGGAGTGAAGTTATCCCCCCCGAAGCTTTCTTT.

The chain links TRBV14 to TRBJ2-7; D unclear. Looked up from germline, CDR1 is SGHDN and CDR2 is FVKESK. This CDR3 has 13 amino acids. V was pared by 1 base and J by 6 bases, with 10 bases between. The CDR3 DNA reads as TGTGCCAGCAGCCAAGTCAGGTTGGCCGAGCAGTACTTC. Translated: CASSQVRLAEQYF.

This chain uses TRBV6-6 with TRBJ1-2, with D perhaps matching TRBD1 (6 bases). Looked up from germline, CDR1 is MNHNY and CDR2 is SVGAGI (reference sequence). With 5 bases removed from V and 5 bases from J, the gap between germline ends came to 15 bases. There are 14 residues in the CDR3. The CDR3 spells CASSPTPGVYGYTF. DNA for the CDR3: TGTGCCAGCAGTCCGACTCCAGGGGTGTATGGCTACACCTTC.

This clone was seen only once. The chain is built from TRBV7-8 and TRBJ2-5; 9 positions agree with TRBD2. V was pared by 5 bases and J by 0 bases, with 7 bases of the junction left unmatched. The CDR3 covers 16 residues. The germline gives CDR1 SGHVS, CDR2 FQNEAQ. CDR3 nucleotides: TGTGCCAGCAGCCCCCGGAGCGGGGGGTACCAAGAGACCCAGTACTTC. Translating it yields CASSPRSGGYQETQYF.

The chain is built from TRBV14 and TRBJ1-2; the D is unclear. The germline V gene encodes CDR1 SGHDN and CDR2 FVKESK. The CDR3 spans 13 residues. Trimming shortened V by 3 bases and J by 8 bases, and 13 bases separated the two germline ends. The chain's CDR3 is CASSQGFTEGYTF. The DNA of the CDR3 is TGTGCCAGCAGCCAGGGTTTTACGGAGGGCTACACCTTC.

The chain couples TRBV3-1 (or the pseudogene TRBV3-2) to TRBJ2-7; weak D call: TRBD2 (5 bases). V dropped 2 bases and J dropped 1 base, with 9 bases sitting between them. The CDR3 runs 14 residues. The germline V gene has CDR1 LGHDT and CDR2 YNNKEL (reference sequence). CDR3: CASSQLGSSYEQYF. The CDR3 coding sequence is TGTGCCAGCAGCCAATTGGGGAGTTCCTACGAGCAGTACTTC.

The chain has TRBV27 and TRBJ2-3, with 11 bases identical to TRBD2. Germline CDR1 and CDR2: MNHEY and SMNVEV (reference sequence). This CDR3 has 17 amino acids. Trimming took 5 bases from V and 2 from J; bases not matched to a gene: 9. The CDR3 is CASSPLTSGGLTDTQYF. The CDR3 DNA reads as TGTGCCAGCAGTCCCCTAACTAGCGGGGGACTCACAGATACGCAGTATTTT.

This rearrangement joins TRBV7-2 to TRBJ2-3; 8 bases agree with TRBD2. CDR1 is SGHTA, CDR2 FQGNSA, per germline. The ends lost 2 bases at V and 0 bases at J; junction bases unmatched: 4. The CDR3 runs 16 residues. This chain's CDR3 is CASSLNSGASTDTQYF. In DNA, the CDR3 is TGTGCCAGCAGCTTAAATAGCGGGGCTAGCACAGATACGCAGTATTTT. The full variable domain, in which reference TRBV7-2 and TRBJ2-3 provide the parts outside the CDR3, is GAGVSQSPSNKVTEKGKDVELRCDPISGHTALYWYRQSLGQGLEFLIYFQGNSAPDKSGLPSDRFSAERTGGSVSTLTIQRTQQEDSAVYLCASSLNSGASTDTQYFGPGTRLTVL.

This rearrangement joins TRBV5-1 to TRBJ1-1; D unresolved. CDR1 and CDR2 (germline): SGHRS, YFSETQ. The CDR3 totals 13 residues. V lost 2 bases, J lost 1 base, and 6 bases lay in between. The CDR3 sequence: CASSLKPNTEAFF. CDR3 nucleotide sequence: TGCGCCAGCAGCTTAAAGCCGAACACTGAAGCTTTCTTT. Full variable domain (rest looked up from reference TRBV5-1 and TRBJ1-1): KAGVTQTPRYLIKTRGQQVTLSCSPISGHRSVSWYQQTPGQGLQFLFEYFSETQRNKGNFPGRFSGRQFSNSRSEMNVSTLELGDSALYLCASSLKPNTEAFFGQGTRLTVV.